Given below is one TCR beta chain in context. This clonotype was counted between two and nine times. This clone's antigen is unknown. It has no much larger one-base neighbor in the sample; base qualities were not kept. The sample originates from a study of T-cell memory formation after mild COVID-19 (dated by TCRdb to the early 2020s). Broadly, across the study: TCR sequence clusters from the two donors were largely donor specific. In a couple of donors, T-cell clones that expanded and contracted after mild COVID-19 were followed by sequencing TCRalpha and TCRbeta repertoires longitudinally. The cohort was made up of two young adult volunteers, one female and one male, who were previously healthy. Overall results and qualifications from the work: Some responding clones were found in pre-infection memory, which suggests that pre-existing cross-reactive memory T cells took part in the SARS-CoV-2 response. From day 15 to 85, contracting clones showed balanced CD4/CD8 phenotypes, whereas a second wave of clones that expanded from day 15 to 37 leaned towards CD4+. Only two mild cases were covered in the study, and larger cohorts including severe cases with pre-infection samples were considered necessary. Contracting CD4+ clones appeared mostly in the CM and EM memory subsets, whereas CD8+ clones were enriched in EMRA. Whether the second-wave clones peaking on day 37 were SARS-CoV-2 specific was not confirmed.

PBMCs were isolated by Ficoll-Paque density gradient centrifugation. The instrument given in TCRdb is Illumina NovaSeq 6000. TCRalpha and TCRbeta cDNA libraries were built by 5'RACE with constant-segment primers, adding sample barcodes and unique molecular identifiers. RNA was extracted from every sample with Trizol reagent. Amplification of the libraries took two PCR steps, and the second step added a second sample barcode plus Illumina TruSeq adapters. Sequencing of libraries was performed on an Illumina NovaSeq with 2 x 150 bp paired-end reads. As for how the authors treated the data: Reads were demultiplexed and collapsed into UMI-guided consensus sequences with migec v1.2.7. Using mixcr v2.1.11, UMI consensuses were aligned to TRA and TRB V and J templates and then assembled into clonotypes. A clonotype was counted as expanded or contracted only when both edgeR and NoisET called the clonotype significant, with the noise models trained on biological replicates. edgeR calls used a false discovery rate-adjusted p below 0.01 and a log2 fold-change threshold of 1. As an exploratory analysis of dynamics, PCA with hierarchical clustering was applied to max-normalized trajectories of the 1000 most abundant clonotypes. Separately sequenced CD4+ and CD8+ repertoires were used to assign the CD4 or CD8 phenotype of responding clones. In-frame beta chains were kept once TCRdb had trimmed the public reads at Q25 with fastp and called clones with MiXCR. Each CDR3 protein appears once, grouped with its most common genes and DNA. The V and J calls shown here were made by TCRdb, not taken from the authors' results. This sample has some 200,000 distinct CDR3 sequences in its table, and around 9.5% of those were observed once. Jointly, the top ten make up roughly 4% of the sample.

CDR1 and CDR2 are read off the germline V gene (reference sequence) as LGHDT and YNNKEL. V and J are truncated by 1 base and 4 bases respectively, leaving an intervening sequence of 11 bases. The CDR3, from cysteine to phenylalanine, totals 15 residues. Just the 45-base CDR3 DNA is kept, in frame starting at base 1. This clonotype originated in a young man who had mild COVID-19 (a few samples of this study predate the infection). The sample titles of this study are shuffled in the database, so cell type and time point are left out; the donor was told from shared clones. The chain couples TRBV3-1 to TRBJ1-5; perhaps TRBD1 is the D gene, with 5 bases matching. Material: PBMCs or a T cell subset sorted from them (not recorded which). The CDR3 region has the sequence CASSQVQGSNQPQHF. The nucleotide sequence is given as TGTGCCAGCAGCCAAGTCCAGGGTTCGAATCAGCCCCAGCATTTT.